This T cell receptor (beta chain) was profiled in a study of blood T cell repertoires in COVID-19. Background on the study: Spain, Italy and the United States supplied samples that represented acute and convalescent COVID-19. The analysed material was cDNA or gDNA that came from T cells, B-cell-depleted T cells, or PBMCs.

As processed by the authors: Amplification of reference gene primers was used by the study to estimate nucleated cell counts. Generated by immunoSEQ multiplex PCR, the TCRdb table keeps only in-frame clones and is missing some. V, J and clone size reflect that table, while D and trimming were determined from the DNA. The sample has 65,000 to 70,000 clones, around 84% seen once. Sequenced: peripheral blood. This TCR derives from a man aged 45-65 years with acute or convalescent COVID-19.

CDR3 nucleotide sequence: TGCGCCAGCACCCAGGGGGTTGGTGGAAACACCATATATTTT. Protein product: CASTQGVGGNTIYF. The J gene is TRBJ1-3, the V gene TRBV5-1; TRBD1 matches 7 bases. The CDR3 is 14 amino acids. Germline-derived CDR1 and CDR2 are SGHRS and YFSETQ. Trimming at V came to 6 bases and at J to 3 bases, leaving 6 bases not matched to a gene.